The clone carrying this TCR beta chain occurred many times. The antigen remains unidentified. Germline assignment: CDR1 MDHEN and CDR2 SYDVKM. V was clipped by 5 bases and J by 5 bases; unmatched bases: 6. The CDR3 contains 16 residues. Regions amplified from RNA transcripts were the TCR beta CDR3 regions. TCR CDR3 underwent first-round RT-PCR with the HTBI primer set. TCRdb reanalysed the multiplex PCR reads using MiXCR and keeps one entry per CDR3 protein. The sample holds approximately 620,000 distinct CDR3 sequences, approximately 15% seen once. The data derive from a study of T cells in Graves' hyperthyroidism and ophthalmopathy. General study findings and limits: Ophthalmopathy onset followed model prediction by a median around 6.9 months. Ophthalmopathy and stable hyperthyroidism were told apart by a 13 V-J model. Most clonotypes expanded in the thyroid (above 0.001) were also present in blood.

The chain links TRBV28 to TRBJ2-2; 12 bases match TRBD2. The sequence derives from a woman aged 40 to 50 with Graves' ophthalmopathy. The sequencing input was blood. CDR3 sequence (DNA): TGTGCCAGCAGTCCCGGACTAGCGGGAAAGACCGGGGAGCTGTTTTTT. This sequence encodes CASSPGLAGKTGELFF.